This T cell receptor beta chain is from a study of blood T cell repertoires in COVID-19. Germline CDR1 reads LGHNA; CDR2 reads YSLEER. Trimming left V 1 base short and J 8 bases short, with 15 bases between. The CDR3 consists of 15 residues. The data were produced by immunoSEQ multiplex PCR, yet TCRdb's version contains in-frame clones alone and is incomplete. Among hundreds of thousands of clones listed, around 87% were seen once. The source of this sequence is a woman between 45 and 65 years old who had recovered from COVID-19. Material for sequencing was peripheral blood. The genes are TRBV4-3 and TRBJ2-1; possibly TRBD1 for D (7 bases). The CDR3 region is CASSQVFRGAHEQFF. The CDR3 DNA is TGCGCCAGCAGCCAAGTCTTCAGGGGGGCCCATGAGCAGTTCTTC.